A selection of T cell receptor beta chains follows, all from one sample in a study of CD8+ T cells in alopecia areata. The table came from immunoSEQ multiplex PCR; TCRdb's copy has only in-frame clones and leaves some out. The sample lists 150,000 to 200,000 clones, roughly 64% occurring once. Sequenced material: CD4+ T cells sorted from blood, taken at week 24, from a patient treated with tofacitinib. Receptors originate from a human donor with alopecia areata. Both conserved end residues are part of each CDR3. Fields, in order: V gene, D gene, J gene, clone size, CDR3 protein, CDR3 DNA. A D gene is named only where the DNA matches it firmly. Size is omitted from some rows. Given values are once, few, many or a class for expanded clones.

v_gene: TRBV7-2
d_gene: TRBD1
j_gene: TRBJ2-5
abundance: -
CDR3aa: CASSPTQGSGTQYF
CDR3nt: TGTGCCAGCAGCCCAACACAGGGGTCCGGGACCCAGTACTTC

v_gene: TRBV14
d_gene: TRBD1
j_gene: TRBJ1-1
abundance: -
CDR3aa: CASSPRQGKETEAFF
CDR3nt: TGTGCCAGCAGCCCTCGACAGGGTAAAGAAACTGAAGCTTTCTTT

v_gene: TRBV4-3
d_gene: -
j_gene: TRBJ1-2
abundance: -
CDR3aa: CASSPSGFGGYTF
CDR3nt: TGCGCCAGCAGCCCGTCGGGGTTCGGGGGCTACACCTTC

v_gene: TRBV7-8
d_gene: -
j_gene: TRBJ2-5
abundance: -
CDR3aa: CASSSETQYF
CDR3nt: TGTGCCAGCAGCTCGGAAACCCAGTACTTC

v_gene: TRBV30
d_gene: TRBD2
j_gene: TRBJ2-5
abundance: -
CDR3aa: CAWNGLARETQYF
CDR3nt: TGTGCCTGGAATGGACTAGCCCGGGAGACCCAGTACTTC

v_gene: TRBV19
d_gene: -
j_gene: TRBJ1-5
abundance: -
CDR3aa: CASSLRTRQPQHF
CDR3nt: TGTGCCAGTAGTCTAAGAACGAGGCAGCCCCAGCATTTT

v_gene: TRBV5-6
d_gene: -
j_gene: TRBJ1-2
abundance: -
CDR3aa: CASSWTDAGYTF
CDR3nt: TGTGCCAGCAGCTGGACAGATGCTGGCTACACCTTC

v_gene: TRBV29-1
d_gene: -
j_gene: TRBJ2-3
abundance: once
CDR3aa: CSVGRGASTDTQYF
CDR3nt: TGCAGCGTGGGACGGGGTGCGAGCACAGATACGCAGTATTTT

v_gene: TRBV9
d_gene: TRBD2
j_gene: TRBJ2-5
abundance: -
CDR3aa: CASSVVGAGGETQYF
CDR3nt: TGTGCCAGCAGCGTAGTTGGAGCGGGAGGTGAGACCCAGTACTTC

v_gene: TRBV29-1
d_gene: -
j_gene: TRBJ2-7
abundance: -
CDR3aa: CSVGTTTYEQYF
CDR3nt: TGCAGCGTTGGAACTACCACCTACGAGCAGTACTTC

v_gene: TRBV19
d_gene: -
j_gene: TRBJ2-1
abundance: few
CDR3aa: CASSIGRVSSSYNEQFF
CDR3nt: TGTGCCAGTAGTATAGGAAGGGTATCGAGCTCCTACAATGAGCAGTTCTTC

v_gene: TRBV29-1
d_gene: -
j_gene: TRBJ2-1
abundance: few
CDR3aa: CSVWFRDGEQFF
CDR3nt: TGCAGCGTTTGGTTTCGGGACGGTGAGCAGTTCTTC

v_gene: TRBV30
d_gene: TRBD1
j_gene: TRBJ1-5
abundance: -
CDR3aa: CAWSTGVIQPQHF
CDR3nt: TGTGCCTGGAGTACAGGGGTTATTCAGCCCCAGCATTTT

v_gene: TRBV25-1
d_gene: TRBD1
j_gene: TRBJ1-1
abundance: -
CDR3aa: CASSEWDSEAFF
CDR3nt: TGTGCCAGCAGTGAATGGGACAGTGAAGCTTTCTTT

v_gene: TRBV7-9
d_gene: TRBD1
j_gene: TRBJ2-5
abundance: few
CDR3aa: CASSLGQGISETQYF
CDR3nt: TGTGCCAGCAGCTTAGGACAGGGGATTTCTGAGACCCAGTACTTC

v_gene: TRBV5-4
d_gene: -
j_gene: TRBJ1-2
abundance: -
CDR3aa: CASSLGHGGYGYTF
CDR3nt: TGTGCCAGCAGCTTAGGACACGGTGGCTATGGCTACACCTTC

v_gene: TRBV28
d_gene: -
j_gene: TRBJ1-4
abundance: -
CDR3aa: CASSLIMGRKTTNEKLFF
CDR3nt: TGTGCCAGCAGTTTAATTATGGGACGGAAGACAACTAATGAAAAACTGTTTTTT

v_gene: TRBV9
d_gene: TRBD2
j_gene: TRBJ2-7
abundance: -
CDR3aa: CASSVAAGGLEQYF
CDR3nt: TGTGCCAGCAGCGTAGCAGCGGGGGGTCTCGAGCAGTACTTC

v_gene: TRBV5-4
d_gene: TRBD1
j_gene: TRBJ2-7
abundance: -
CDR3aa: CASSSQKDRVTYEQYF
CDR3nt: TGTGCCAGCAGTTCACAAAAGGACAGGGTTACCTACGAGCAGTACTTC

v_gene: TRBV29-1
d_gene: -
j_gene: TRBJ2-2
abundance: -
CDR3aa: CSVEGGGVNTGELFF
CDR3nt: TGCAGCGTTGAGGGGGGCGGAGTGAACACCGGGGAGCTGTTTTTT

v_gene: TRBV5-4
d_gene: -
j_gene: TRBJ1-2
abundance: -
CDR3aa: CASSLDLEEGYTF
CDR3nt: TGTGCCAGCAGCTTGGACTTGGAGGAGGGCTACACCTTC

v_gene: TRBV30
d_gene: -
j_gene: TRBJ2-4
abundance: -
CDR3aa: CAGSSMGEKNIQYF
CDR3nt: TGTGCCGGGTCGTCGATGGGGGAAAAAAACATTCAGTACTTC

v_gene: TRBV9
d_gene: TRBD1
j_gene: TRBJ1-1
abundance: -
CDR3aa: CASSEWDRVYTEAFF
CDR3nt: TGTGCCAGCAGCGAATGGGACAGGGTTTACACTGAAGCTTTCTTT

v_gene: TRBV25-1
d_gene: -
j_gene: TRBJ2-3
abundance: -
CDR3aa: CASGLSGASTDTQYF
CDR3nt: TGTGCCAGCGGCCTTAGCGGAGCAAGCACAGATACGCAGTATTTT

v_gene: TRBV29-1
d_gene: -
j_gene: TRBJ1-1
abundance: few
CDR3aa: CSVGQATVTEAFF
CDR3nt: TGCAGCGTTGGACAGGCGACGGTTACTGAAGCTTTCTTT

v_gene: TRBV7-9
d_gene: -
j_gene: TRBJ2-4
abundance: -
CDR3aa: CASSLRAADIQYF
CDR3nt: TGTGCCAGCAGCCTCCGAGCCGCGGACATTCAGTACTTC

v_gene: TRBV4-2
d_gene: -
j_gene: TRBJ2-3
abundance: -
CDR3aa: CASSQDREYTQYF
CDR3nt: TGTGCCAGCAGCCAAGATAGGGAGTATACGCAGTATTTT

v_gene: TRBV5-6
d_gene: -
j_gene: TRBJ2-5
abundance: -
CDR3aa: CASSLRSGNPFQETQYF
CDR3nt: TGTGCCAGCAGCTTGAGGTCCGGGAACCCCTTCCAAGAGACCCAGTACTTC

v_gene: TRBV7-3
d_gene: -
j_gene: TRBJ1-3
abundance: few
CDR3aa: CASSLVAVGNTIYF
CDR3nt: TGTGCCAGCAGCTTAGTGGCAGTCGGAAACACCATATATTTT

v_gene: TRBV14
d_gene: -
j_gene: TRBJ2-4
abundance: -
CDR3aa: CASSQDYSPGDIQYF
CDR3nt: TGTGCCAGCAGCCAAGACTACAGTCCTGGGGACATTCAGTACTTC

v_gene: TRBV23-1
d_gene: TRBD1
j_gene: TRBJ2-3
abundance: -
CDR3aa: CASSASTPGQNTDTQYF
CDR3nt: TGCGCCAGCAGCGCCTCGACACCGGGACAGAACACAGATACGCAGTATTTT

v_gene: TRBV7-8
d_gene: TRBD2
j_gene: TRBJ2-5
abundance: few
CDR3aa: CASSLTSGGALETQYF
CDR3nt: TGTGCCAGCAGCTTAACTAGCGGGGGGGCCTTGGAGACCCAGTACTTC

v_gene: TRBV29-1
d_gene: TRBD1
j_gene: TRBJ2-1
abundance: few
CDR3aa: CSVDRTGAYNEQFF
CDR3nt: TGCAGCGTTGATCGGACAGGGGCCTACAATGAGCAGTTCTTC

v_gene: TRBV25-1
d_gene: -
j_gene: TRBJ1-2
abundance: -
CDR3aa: CASSEGQSYTF
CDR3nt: TGTGCCAGCAGTGAAGGTCAGAGCTACACCTTC

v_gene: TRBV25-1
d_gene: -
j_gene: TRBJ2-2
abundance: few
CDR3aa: CASTPLGAGTGELFF
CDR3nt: TGTGCCAGCACTCCCCTAGGGGCCGGGACCGGGGAGCTGTTTTTT

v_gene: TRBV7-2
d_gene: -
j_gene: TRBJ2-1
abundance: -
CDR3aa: CASSGYSSYNEQFF
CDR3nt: TGTGCCAGCAGCGGTTATAGCTCCTACAATGAGCAGTTCTTC

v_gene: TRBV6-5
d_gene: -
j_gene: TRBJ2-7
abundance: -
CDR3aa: CASSYSSGRSYEQYF
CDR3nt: TGTGCCAGCAGTTACTCGTCGGGACGGAGCTACGAGCAGTACTTC

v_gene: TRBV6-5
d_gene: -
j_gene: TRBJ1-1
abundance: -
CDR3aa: CASSYPILQPNTEAFF
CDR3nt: TGTGCCAGCAGTTACCCGATACTTCAGCCGAACACTGAAGCTTTCTTT

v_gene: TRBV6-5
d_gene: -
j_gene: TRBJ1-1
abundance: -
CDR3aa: CASTRGDTEAFF
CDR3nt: TGTGCCAGCACCCGGGGAGACACTGAAGCTTTCTTT

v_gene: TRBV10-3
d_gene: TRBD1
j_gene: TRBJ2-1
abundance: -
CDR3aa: CAIRPSGTGGPNEQFF
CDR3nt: TGTGCCATCAGGCCATCCGGGACAGGGGGACCCAATGAGCAGTTCTTC

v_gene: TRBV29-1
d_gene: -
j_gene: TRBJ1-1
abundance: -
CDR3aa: CSVSPSHGDTEAFF
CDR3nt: TGCAGCGTTTCTCCGTCCCATGGAGACACTGAAGCTTTCTTT